The 7 T cell receptor beta chains below were found in one sample sequenced in a study of OX40 agonist ivuxolimab in advanced cancers. Data came from immunoSEQ multiplex PCR; TCRdb stores just in-frame clones and leaves some out. Altogether more than 50,000 clones are present, more than 85% being singletons, with the ten largest covering about 17%. The sample was CD4+ or CD8+ T cells sorted from blood, taken in a trial of the OX40 agonist ivuxolimab. The source is an adult with an advanced solid tumor such as melanoma, head and neck, liver or kidney cancer.

The V call is TRBV6-5, the J call TRBJ1-1; 8 positions agree with TRBD1. Germline values: CDR1 MNHEY, CDR2 SVGAGI. The CDR3 runs to 14 residues. V was pared by 4 bases and J by 1 base, with 2 bases of the junction left unmatched. The CDR3 region is CASSLGTGNTEAFF. CDR3 DNA: TGTGCCAGCAGTTTAGGGACAGGGAACACTGAAGCTTTCTTT.

The chain is built from TRBV15 and TRBJ1-1, with TRBD1 identical over 11 bases. V dropped 5 bases and J dropped 1; count of bases not matched to a gene: 6. Germline assignment: CDR1 LNHNV and CDR2 YYDKDF (reference sequence). CDR3 length equals 16 residues. The CDR3 reads CATSRFGTGGNTEAFF. For the CDR3, the DNA is TGTGCCACCAGCCGCTTCGGGACAGGGGGGAACACTGAAGCTTTCTTT.

The chain uses TRBV4-1 and TRBJ2-1; D not resolved. Germline V gene data show CDR1 as MGHRA and CDR2 as YSYEKL. The V end was cut by 1 base, the J end by 10 bases, with 8 bases between. The CDR3 is made up of 12 amino acids. CDR3 sequence: CASSQVTEEQFF. The DNA of the CDR3 is TGCGCCAGCAGCCAAGTCACGGAAGAGCAGTTCTTC.

This chain joins TRBV9 and TRBJ2-1; D is perhaps TRBD1 or TRBD2 (5 bases each). CDR1 is SGDLS and CDR2 is YYNGEE in the germline V gene. This CDR3 comprises 11 residues. V was trimmed by 2 bases and J by 9 bases, leaving 6 bases between them. The DNA of the CDR3 is TGTGCCAGCAGCGTGGGACGTGAGCAGTTCTTC. It specifies CASSVGREQFF.

The V call is TRBV7-9, the J call TRBJ2-7; possible D gene TRBD2, 5 bases. The CDR3 length is 15 residues. The V gene's germline CDR1 is SEHNR and CDR2 FQNEAQ (reference sequence). V lost 4 bases to trimming and J lost 5 bases, with 18 bases between them. The CDR3 loop is CASSSTTAAPDEQYF. Here the CDR3 DNA reads TGTGCCAGCAGCTCGACTACAGCGGCTCCTGACGAGCAGTACTTC.

The chain uses TRBV13 and TRBJ2-3, with D possibly TRBD1 on 5 matching bases. Germline values: CDR1 PRHDT, CDR2 FYEKMQ (reference sequence). Between the trimmed V and J ends, which lost 5 bases and 3 bases, there was a span of 15 bases. The CDR3 consists of 15 residues. CDR3 amino acids: CASSMPTTETDTQYF. CDR3 bases: TGTGCCAGCAGCATGCCTACGACAGAAACAGATACGCAGTATTTT.

The chain has TRBV10-2 and TRBJ2-1; perhaps TRBD1 as D (5 bases). Trimming left V 6 bases short and J 4 bases short, with 10 bases between. This CDR3 contains 13 residues. Germline CDR1 is WSHSY and CDR2 is SAAADI. This CDR3 is CASSATDYNEQFF. The CDR3 DNA reads TGCGCCAGCAGCGCGACAGATTACAATGAGCAGTTCTTC.